This TCR beta chain came from a study of T-cell reconstitution after alpha-beta-depleted transplantation in children listed by TCRdb under 2016. About the full investigation: The study quantitatively tracked T-cell immune reconstitution after TCRalphabeta/CD19-depleted allogeneic hematopoietic cell transplantation in children using TCR repertoire profiling. What the research found in general, with its limitations: In some patients, the high TCRbeta diversity seen at day 60 was put down to recipient T cells and intrathymic progenitors that had survived conditioning. Apparently early alphabetaT-cell count recovery about two months after transplant reportedly relied on only several hundred rapidly expanded clones derived from non-depleted graft cells. Over subsequent months, a decline in hyperexpanded clone frequencies was noted, and after one year, T-cell counts and TCRbeta diversity were mostly ascribed to newly produced T cells.

Libraries were constructed by PCR. Sequencing used an Illumina HiSeq 2500. TCR libraries were prepared with molecular barcoding, using unique molecular identifiers to normalize TCRbeta repertoire quantification. TCRdb reprocessed the public reads (quality trimming at Q25 with fastp, clone calling with MiXCR) and kept in-frame beta chains. Each record represents a unique CDR3 protein, reported with the most common genes and DNA among its rows. Across this sample there are some 550,000 distinct CDR3 sequences, with more than 20% seen only once. The ten largest clones add up to 14% of the sample. The sample holds many counts of this clonotype. Which antigen it targets is not known. Base qualities are missing; no much larger clone stands one base away. The sample's treatment or condition label is to be understood as: allogeneic hematopoietic cell transplantation with graft depleted of TCRalphabeta T cells and CD19 B cells. The transplant recipients were children given TCRalphabeta/CD19-depleted allogeneic hematopoietic cell grafts.

Looking up the germline V gene (reference sequence) yields CDR1 DFQATT and CDR2 SNEGSKA. At the junction V is shortened by 6 bases and J by 2 bases; bases outside the gene matches: 5. Including the terminal cysteine and phenylalanine, the CDR3 comprises 13 residues. Left in the record is the CDR3 DNA by itself, 39 bases read in frame from the first base. The receptor was isolated from a boy under three years old who had a stem cell transplant for acute myeloid leukemia, so the T cells may come from the graft donor. Recombination linked TRBV20-1 to TRBJ2-3; TRBD1 fits 7 bases in the junction. The sample was PBMCs, mostly from graft donor cells, taken 360 days after TCRalphabeta/CD19-depleted stem cell transplant. The DNA sequence is TGCAGTGCGTGGGACAGCGACACAGATACGCAGTATTTT. It codes for CSAWDSDTDTQYF.